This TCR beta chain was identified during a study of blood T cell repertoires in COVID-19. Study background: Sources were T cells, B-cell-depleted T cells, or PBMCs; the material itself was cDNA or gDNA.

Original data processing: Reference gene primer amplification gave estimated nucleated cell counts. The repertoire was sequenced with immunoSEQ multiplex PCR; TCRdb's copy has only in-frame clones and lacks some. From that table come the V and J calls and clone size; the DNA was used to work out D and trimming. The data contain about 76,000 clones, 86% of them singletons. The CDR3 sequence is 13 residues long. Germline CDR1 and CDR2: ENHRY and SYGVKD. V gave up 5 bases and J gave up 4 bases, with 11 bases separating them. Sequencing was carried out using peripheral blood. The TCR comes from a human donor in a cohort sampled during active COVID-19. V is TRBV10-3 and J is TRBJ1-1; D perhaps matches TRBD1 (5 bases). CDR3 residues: CAISQGDVTEAFF. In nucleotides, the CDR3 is TGTGCCATCAGTCAGGGTGATGTCACTGAAGCTTTCTTT.